These T cell receptor beta chains were read from a single sample in a study of OX40 agonist ivuxolimab in advanced cancers. The protocol was immunoSEQ multiplex PCR, while the TCRdb copy is restricted to in-frame clones and leaves out a portion. The repertoire holds more than 50,000 clones, with around 87% as singletons. The sample consisted of CD4+ or CD8+ T cells sorted from blood, taken in a trial of the OX40 agonist ivuxolimab. The source of these receptors is an adult with an advanced solid tumor such as melanoma, head and neck, liver or kidney cancer. The CDR3 runs from the conserved cysteine through the conserved F or W. D genes are given only for firm matches. Clone size is not always given. Where it is, it says once, few, many or a class for expanded clones.

V	J	D	size	CDR3	DNA
TRBV5-1	TRBJ2-3	TRBD1	NA	CASSSSHDRGDTQYF	TGCGCCAGCAGCTCCAGCCACGACAGGGGCGATACGCAGTATTTT
TRBV7-9	TRBJ1-2	NA	NA	CASSLGTALYGYTF	TGTGCCAGCAGCTTAGGGACAGCTCTCTATGGCTACACCTTC
TRBV4-3	TRBJ1-1	TRBD1	NA	CASSRDTQGVAFF	TGCGCCAGCAGCCGGGACACACAGGGGGTAGCTTTCTTT
TRBV10-1	TRBJ2-2	TRBD2	once	CASSASGSVGELFF	TGCGCCAGCAGTGCAAGCGGGAGTGTCGGGGAGCTGTTTTTT
TRBV6-1	TRBJ2-7	NA	NA	CASSARPDGQYF	TGTGCCAGCAGTGCTCGACCTGACGGGCAGTACTTC
TRBV7-7	TRBJ2-3	NA	once	CASSLSPRVDTQYF	TGTGCTAGCAGCTTATCCCCCAGGGTAGATACGCAGTATTTT
TRBV4-3	TRBJ1-4	NA	NA	CASSQDGRSNEKLFF	TGCGCCAGCAGCCAAGACGGTAGATCTAATGAAAAACTGTTTTTT
TRBV18	TRBJ1-5	NA	NA	CASSPGIKEPQHF	TGTGCCAGCTCACCAGGGATTAAGGAGCCCCAGCATTTT
TRBV6-5	TRBJ1-1	NA	NA	CASSYSFGPNTEAFF	TGTGCCAGCAGTTACTCGTTTGGCCCTAACACTGAAGCTTTCTTT
TRBV29-1	TRBJ2-2	TRBD1	NA	CSVGGDRAIGELFF	TGCAGCGTTGGGGGGGACAGGGCGATCGGGGAGCTGTTTTTT
TRBV7-9	TRBJ1-4	TRBD1	NA	CASSPSWGPGQDNEKLFF	TGTGCCAGCAGCCCTAGCTGGGGACCGGGACAGGATAATGAAAAACTGTTTTTT
TRBV28	TRBJ1-2	NA	NA	CASSPPRDPANYGYTF	TGTGCCAGCAGTCCCCCCCGGGACCCCGCAAACTATGGCTACACCTTC
TRBV5-6	TRBJ2-3	TRBD2	NA	CASSLSLAGGPEDTQYF	TGTGCCAGCAGCTTGTCCTTAGCGGGGGGGCCAGAAGATACGCAGTATTTT
TRBV9	TRBJ1-4	TRBD1	NA	CASSVGGTGYNEKLFF	TGTGCCAGCAGCGTAGGAGGGACAGGGTATAATGAAAAACTGTTTTTT
TRBV6-5	TRBJ2-7	TRBD1	NA	CASIPTGSYEQYF	TGTGCCAGCATCCCGACAGGGAGTTACGAGCAGTACTTC
TRBV6-4	TRBJ2-3	TRBD2	NA	CASISGSRGTDTQYF	TGTGCCAGCATCAGCGGGAGCCGGGGCACAGATACGCAGTATTTT
TRBV27	TRBJ2-3	NA	NA	CASSPRTPGAGTDTQYF	TGTGCCAGCAGTCCTCGGACTCCTGGGGCTGGCACAGATACGCAGTATTTT
TRBV7-2	TRBJ2-1	TRBD1	NA	CASSTRTGSIFINEQFF	TGTGCCAGCAGCACCCGGACAGGGTCTATCTTCATTAATGAGCAGTTCTTC
TRBV7-6	TRBJ2-5	NA	NA	CASRIGPEGETQYF	TGTGCCAGCAGAATAGGCCCCGAAGGGGAGACCCAGTACTTC
TRBV18	TRBJ2-7	TRBD2	NA	CASSPGTSVEQYF	TGTGCCAGCTCACCGGGGACTAGCGTCGAGCAGTACTTC
TRBV5-1	TRBJ2-7	TRBD2	NA	CASSFGAGLLTYEQYF	TGCGCCAGCAGCTTTGGAGCGGGACTGCTGACCTACGAGCAGTACTTC
TRBV7-9	TRBJ1-5	TRBD1	NA	CASSFGTVGNQPQHF	TGTGCCAGCAGCTTCGGGACAGTCGGGAATCAGCCCCAGCATTTT
TRBV6-9	TRBJ2-3	TRBD1	NA	CASSGDRGTDTQYF	TGTGCCAGCAGTGGGGACAGGGGGACAGATACGCAGTATTTT
TRBV2	TRBJ1-5	TRBD1	NA	CASSEQGGNQPQHF	TGTGCCAGCAGTGAGCAGGGGGGGAATCAGCCCCAGCATTTT
TRBV11-2	TRBJ1-6	NA	NA	CASSLIPSPLHF	TGTGCCAGCAGCTTAATCCCTTCACCCCTCCACTTT
TRBV6-6	TRBJ2-1	NA	once	CASSYSLRSRDNEQFF	TGTGCCAGCAGTTACTCGTTGCGTAGCAGGGACAATGAGCAGTTCTTC
TRBV29-1	TRBJ2-7	TRBD2	NA	CSVGQDRGVYEQYF	TGCAGCGTTGGTCAGGATCGGGGGGTCTACGAGCAGTACTTC
TRBV7-3	TRBJ2-1	TRBD2	once	CASSPGTSGMNEQFF	TGTGCCAGCAGCCCGGGGACTAGCGGGATGAATGAGCAGTTCTTC
TRBV14	TRBJ1-2	NA	NA	CASSQVAGWNYGYTF	TGTGCCAGCAGCCAAGTCGCGGGGTGGAACTATGGCTACACCTTC
TRBV27	TRBJ2-7	TRBD1	NA	CASSSVDRDEQYF	TGTGCCAGCAGTTCCGTGGACAGGGACGAGCAGTACTTC
TRBV5-1	TRBJ2-7	NA	NA	CASSLSRGLEQYF	TGCGCCAGCAGCCTATCCCGGGGCCTCGAGCAGTACTTC
TRBV4-1	TRBJ1-4	NA	NA	CASSQLFFNEKLFF	TGCGCCAGCAGCCAACTCTTTTTCAACGAAAAACTGTTTTTT